This T cell receptor (beta chain) stems from a study of blood T cell repertoires in COVID-19. The overall study: Acute-phase and convalescent COVID-19 samples originated in the United States, Italy and Spain. Sources were T cells, B-cell-depleted T cells, or PBMCs; the material itself was cDNA or gDNA.

The authors' processing: Nucleated cell number was recorded as an estimate derived from reference gene primer amplification. Assay used: immunoSEQ multiplex PCR; TCRdb lists only in-frame clones, some missing. V, J and clone size were drawn from that table, and D and trimming were deduced from the DNA. This table has about 260,000 clones, approximately 80% appearing once. With 2 bases removed from V and 5 bases from J, the gap between germline ends came to 9 bases. Germline V gene lookup returns CDR1 MNHEY and CDR2 SVGEGT. The CDR3 sequence is 13 residues long. What was sequenced was peripheral blood. The TCR sequence derives from an elderly woman with acute or convalescent COVID-19. V is TRBV6-2 or TRBV6-3 and J is TRBJ2-5; D is ambiguous. CDR3 protein: CASSYGEWETQYF. The CDR3 coding sequence is TGTGCCAGCAGTTACGGAGAGTGGGAGACCCAGTACTTC.